The 2 T cell receptor beta chains reported below all come from one sample, sequenced in a study of metastatic and nonmetastatic thyroid tumors. Each patient went into thyroid surgery without having received any treatment. TCRdb called clones again from the PCR reads with MiXCR. The sample contains 10,000 to 15,000 clones, roughly a quarter of which appear only once. The sample consisted of tumor tissue. The receptors come from a female donor with papillary thyroid cancer or a benign thyroid nodule (not recorded which). Some clones in this sample may be carry-over from other donors' samples.

The chain combines TRBV10-1 with TRBJ2-1; D gene uncertain. The V end was cut by 2 bases, the J end by 8 bases, with 10 bases between. The CDR3 extends over 13 amino acids. The germline V gene has CDR1 WNHNN and CDR2 SYGVQD (reference sequence). In DNA form, the CDR3 reads TGCGCCAGCAGTGAGACCCGGGTGGATGAGCAGTTCTTC. Translated: CASSETRVDEQFF.

This clone was observed many times. The J gene is TRBJ2-7, the V gene TRBV18; D is perhaps TRBD2 (5 bases). Germline CDR1 KGHSH, CDR2 LQKENI. V shed 3 bases and J shed 3 bases, with 12 bases lying between them. The length of the CDR3 is 14 residues. The DNA for the CDR3 is TGTGCCAGCTCACCCTGGACTTCTGGCTACGAGCAGTACTTC. Translated: CASSPWTSGYEQYF.